Here is one T cell receptor beta chain with its context. Its specificity is unknown. Patients were ruled out by autoimmune disease history or systemic immunosuppression. With baseline, cycle 4 day 1, and cycle 7 day 1 as timepoints, blood was sampled. This sample stems from a study of OX40 agonist ivuxolimab in advanced cancers. Whole-study findings and limits: Fewer expanded clones were found on average in CD4+ than in CD8+ T cells. Dose levels from 0.1 to 3.0 mg/kg saw CD4+ and CD8+ blood T cells expand clonally by week 6.

Assay used: immunoSEQ multiplex PCR; TCRdb lists only in-frame clones, some missing. The sample lists roughly 64,000 clones, approximately 82% occurring once. The CDR3 spans 12 residues. CDR1 and CDR2 from the germline V gene are SEHNR and FQNEAQ (reference sequence). V was cut by 3 bases and J by 5 bases, with 8 bases left in between. The origin of this receptor is an adult with an advanced solid tumor such as melanoma, head and neck, liver or kidney cancer. This chain uses TRBV7-9 with TRBJ2-7; D uncertain. This specimen consisted of CD4+ or CD8+ T cells sorted from blood, obtained in a trial of the OX40 agonist ivuxolimab. CDR3 DNA sequence: TGTGCCAGCAGCTTGAATGTCCACGAGCAGTACTTC. This translates into CASSLNVHEQYF. Drawing the rest from reference TRBV7-9 and TRBJ2-7, the complete variable domain is DTGVSQNPRHKITKRGQNVTFRCDPISEHNRLYWYRQTLGQGPEFLTYFQNEAQLEKSRLLSDRFSAERPKGSFSTLEIQRTEQGDSAMYLCASSLNVHEQYFGPGTRLTVT.